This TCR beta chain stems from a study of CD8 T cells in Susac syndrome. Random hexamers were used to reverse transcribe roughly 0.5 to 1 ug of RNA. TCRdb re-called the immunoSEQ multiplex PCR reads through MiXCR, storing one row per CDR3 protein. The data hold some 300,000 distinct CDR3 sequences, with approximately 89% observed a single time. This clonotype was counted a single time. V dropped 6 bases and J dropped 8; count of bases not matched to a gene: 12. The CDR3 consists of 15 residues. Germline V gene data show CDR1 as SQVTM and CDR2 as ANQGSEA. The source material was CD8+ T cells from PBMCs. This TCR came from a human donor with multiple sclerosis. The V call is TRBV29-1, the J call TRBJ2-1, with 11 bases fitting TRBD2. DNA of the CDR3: TGCAGCGTAACAGGGCTGGCTAGCGGGAGGTATGAGCAGTTCTTC. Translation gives CSVTGLASGRYEQFF.